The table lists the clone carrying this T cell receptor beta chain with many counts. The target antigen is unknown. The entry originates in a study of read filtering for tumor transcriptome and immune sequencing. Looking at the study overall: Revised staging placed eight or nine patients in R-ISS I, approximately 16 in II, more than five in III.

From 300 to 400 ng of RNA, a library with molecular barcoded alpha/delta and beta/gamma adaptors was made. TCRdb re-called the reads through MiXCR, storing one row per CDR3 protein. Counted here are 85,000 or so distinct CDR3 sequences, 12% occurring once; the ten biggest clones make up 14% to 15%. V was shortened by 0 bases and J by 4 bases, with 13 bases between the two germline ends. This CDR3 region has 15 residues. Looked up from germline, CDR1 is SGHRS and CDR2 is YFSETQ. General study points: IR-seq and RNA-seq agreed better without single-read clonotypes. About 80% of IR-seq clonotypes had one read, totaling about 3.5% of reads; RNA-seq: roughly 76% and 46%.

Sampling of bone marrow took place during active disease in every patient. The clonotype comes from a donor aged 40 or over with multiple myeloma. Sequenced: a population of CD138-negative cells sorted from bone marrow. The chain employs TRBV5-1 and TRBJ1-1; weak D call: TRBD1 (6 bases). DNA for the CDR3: TGCGCCAGCAGCTTGGATAATACAGGGACCACTGAAGCTTTCTTT. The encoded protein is CASSLDNTGTTEAFF.